A selection of T cell receptor beta chains follows, all from one sample in a study of T-cell reconstitution after alpha-beta-depleted transplantation in children. TCRdb reprocessed the PCR reads with MiXCR, giving one entry per CDR3 protein. The sample contains over 100,000 distinct CDR3 sequences, 5% to 6% of which appear only once. The starting material was PBMCs, mostly from graft donor cells, obtained 60 days after TCRalphabeta/CD19-depleted stem cell transplant. Every receptor here comes from a female patient under 10 years old who had a stem cell transplant for Fanconi anemia, so the T cells may come from the graft donor. Both conserved end residues are part of each CDR3.

j_call v_call cdr3_aa
TRBJ2-1 TRBV5-1 CASSLQLAGGNEQFF
TRBJ2-1 TRBV5-4 CASSLASGPAYNERFF
TRBJ2-7 TRBV20-1 CSAHRLSYEQYF
TRBJ2-3 TRBV20-1 CSAGTGSTDTQYF
TRBJ2-7 TRBV6-6 CASSYPAVREQYF
TRBJ1-2 TRBV20-1 CSASRGQGNRGYTF
TRBJ1-1 TRBV20-1 CSARDEGGNTEAFF
TRBJ1-2 TRBV12-3/TRBV12-4 CASSRTQGDGYTF
TRBJ2-1 TRBV5-1 CASSLGPGSHNEQFF
TRBJ2-7 TRBV3-1 CASSLPGRLGNEQYF
TRBJ1-2 TRBV29-1 CSVIQGVYGYTF
TRBJ2-1 TRBV7-6 CASSLGGGGDNEQFF
TRBJ1-1 TRBV7-3 CASSSFVNTEAFF